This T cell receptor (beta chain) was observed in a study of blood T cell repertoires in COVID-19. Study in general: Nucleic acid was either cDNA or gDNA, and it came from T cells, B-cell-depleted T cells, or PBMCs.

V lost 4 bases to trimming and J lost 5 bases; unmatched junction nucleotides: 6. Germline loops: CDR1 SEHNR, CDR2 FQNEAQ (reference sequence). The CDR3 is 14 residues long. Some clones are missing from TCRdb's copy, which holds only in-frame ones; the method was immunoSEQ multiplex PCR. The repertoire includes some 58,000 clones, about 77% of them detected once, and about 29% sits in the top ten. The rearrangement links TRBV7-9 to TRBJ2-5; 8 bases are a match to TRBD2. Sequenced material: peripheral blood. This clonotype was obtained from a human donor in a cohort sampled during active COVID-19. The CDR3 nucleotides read TGTGCCAGCAGCTCAGGACTAGCTCTGGAGACCCAGTACTTC. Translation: CASSSGLALETQYF.